This T cell receptor beta chain was profiled in a study of cytotoxic CD8 clonotypes in ibrutinib-treated CLL. The CDR3 extends over 15 amino acids. CDR1 LGHNA and CDR2 YSLEER come from the germline V gene. Trimming removed 0 bases from V and 4 bases from J, with 13 bases in between. The repertoire was sequenced with immunoSEQ multiplex PCR; TCRdb's copy has only in-frame clones and lacks some. In the table there are hundreds of thousands of clones, 60% to 80% of which are singletons. This specimen was PBMCs, taken after 36 months of ibrutinib treatment. This clonotype was sampled from a human donor with chronic lymphocytic leukemia. The chain carries TRBV4-3 and TRBJ2-7; weak D call: TRBD1 (6 bases). CDR3 sequence (DNA): TGCGCCAGCAGCCAAGACCTCGGACAGAATTACGAGCAGTACTTC. It specifies CASSQDLGQNYEQYF.